This entry describes one T cell receptor (beta chain). Its matching antigen is unknown. The PCR ran on 60 Vbeta and 13 Jbeta primers. Method: immunoSEQ multiplex PCR; TCRdb's copy keeps in-frame clones and lacks some. The sample lists around 160,000 clones; over 80% were seen once. CDR1 and CDR2 from the germline V gene are SGDLS and YYNGEE. CDR3 size: 16 residues. V shed 0 bases, J shed 1 base, and the junction held 3 bases outside the gene matches. This record comes from a study of cytomegalovirus exposure and HLA in healthy donors. In the study overall: The study's early data release held 80 million to 95 million unique TCRs from HLA-typed donors.

Findings of the study overall: TCR beta chains associated with HLA were, in a later analysis, more clonally expanded than equally common others. Later analysis demonstrated an association between a missense DCLRE1C variant and TCR beta V- and J-gene trimming. Some V segments could not be told apart, so they were left out, TRBV6-2 and TRBV6-3 among them.

The source is a man aged 45-65 years in good health and CMV-seropositive. The chain is built from TRBV9 and TRBJ2-1; 8 bases fit TRBD2. Source material: PBMCs. CDR3 loop: CASSVAAGGSYNEQFF. The DNA for the CDR3 is TGTGCCAGCAGCGTAGCTGCGGGAGGATCCTACAATGAGCAGTTCTTC.